These 3 T cell receptor beta chains share one sample of origin, sequenced in a study of cytomegalovirus exposure and HLA in healthy donors. 60 Vbeta and 13 Jbeta primers were used in PCR. The data were produced by immunoSEQ multiplex PCR, yet TCRdb's version contains in-frame clones alone and is incomplete. The profile shows roughly 240,000 clones, roughly 84% of them singletons. The sequenced sample consisted of PBMCs. The receptors shown here come from a girl aged 2-9 years in good health and CMV-seronegative.

This clone has a handful of counts. This chain connects TRBV29-1 to TRBJ2-7; a possible D gene is TRBD1 (5 bases). The germline V gene has CDR1 SQVTM and CDR2 ANQGSEA. Deletions cut 4 bases from V and 2 bases from J, with 24 bases between. The CDR3 consists of 17 residues. The CDR3 DNA reads as TGCAGCGTTGTGGGGTTAGAAAACAGGCCGATCACCTACGAGCAGTACTTC. This codes for CSVVGLENRPITYEQYF.

V gene TRBV6-1 combines with J gene TRBJ1-6, with D uncertain. V lost 6 bases, J lost 3 bases, and 12 bases lay in between. Per germline, CDR1 MNHNS and CDR2 SASEGT. The CDR3 has 15 amino acids. The CDR3 loop reads CASSLRQFYNSPLHF. As DNA, the CDR3 is TGTGCCAGCAGCCTACGCCAATTCTATAATTCACCCCTCCACTTT.

The chain couples TRBV7-8 to TRBJ2-1; 9 bases match TRBD2. Germline-derived CDR1 and CDR2 are SGHVS and FQNEAQ. The CDR3 totals 16 residues. Trimming cost V 1 base and J 7 bases; bases outside gene matches: 8. The CDR3 reads CASSLVGLAGENEQFF. The CDR3 DNA reads as TGTGCCAGCAGCTTAGTGGGACTAGCAGGTGAGAATGAGCAGTTCTTC.